This T cell receptor (beta chain) was observed in a study of cytomegalovirus exposure and HLA in healthy donors. Broader study findings: The sole available immune exposure information was CMV serostatus. The authors later linked a missense DCLRE1C variant to TCR beta V- and J-gene trimming. The authors judged a highly shared variant cluster likely a sequencing artifact.

PCR was performed using 60 Vbeta and 13 Jbeta primers. In the study's own analysis: It was a later analysis that counted 75 million to 90 million unique TCR beta chains, of which about 10 million were shared. Repertoires were generated with immunoSEQ multiplex PCR, while TCRdb's copy carries only in-frame clones and drops some. That table is the source of V, J and clone size, and D and trimming were worked out from the DNA. The profile shows 150,000 to 200,000 clones, around 86% of them singletons. As for this clone: What it recognizes is unknown.

The ends were cut back, 5 bases at V and 4 bases at J, with 20 bases in the middle. This CDR3 is 16 amino acids long. CDR1 and CDR2 from the germline V gene are SGHAT and FQNNGV. The chain couples TRBV11-2 to TRBJ1-1, with D possibly matching TRBD1 (6 bases). The source is a male donor in good health and CMV-seronegative. Input material: PBMCs. The CDR3 loop reads CASSQNMRGRGTEAFF. The CDR3 DNA sequence: TGTGCCAGCAGCCAAAACATGAGGGGCAGGGGCACTGAAGCTTTCTTT.